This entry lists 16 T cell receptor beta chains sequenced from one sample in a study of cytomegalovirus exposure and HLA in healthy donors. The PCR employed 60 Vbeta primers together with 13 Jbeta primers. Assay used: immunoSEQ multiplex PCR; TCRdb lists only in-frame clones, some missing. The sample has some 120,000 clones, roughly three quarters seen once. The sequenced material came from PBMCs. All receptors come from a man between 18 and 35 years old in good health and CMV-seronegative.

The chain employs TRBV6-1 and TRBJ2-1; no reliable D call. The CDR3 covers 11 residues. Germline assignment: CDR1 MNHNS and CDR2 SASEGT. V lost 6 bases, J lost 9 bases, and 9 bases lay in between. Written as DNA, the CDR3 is TGTGCCAGCAGCATACTTGGTGAGCAGTTCTTC. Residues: CASSILGEQFF.

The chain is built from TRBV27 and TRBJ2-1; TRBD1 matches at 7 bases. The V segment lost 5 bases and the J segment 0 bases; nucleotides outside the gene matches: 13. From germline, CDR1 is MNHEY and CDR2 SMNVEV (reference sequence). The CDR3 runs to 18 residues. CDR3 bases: TGTGCCAGCAGTACCCCCTCCCCGACAGGGCTCTCCTACAATGAGCAGTTCTTC. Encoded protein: CASSTPSPTGLSYNEQFF.

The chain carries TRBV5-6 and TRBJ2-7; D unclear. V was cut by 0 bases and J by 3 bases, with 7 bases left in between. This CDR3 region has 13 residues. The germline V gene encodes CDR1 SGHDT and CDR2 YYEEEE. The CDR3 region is CASSLGQNYEQYF. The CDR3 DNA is TGTGCCAGCAGCTTGGGCCAGAACTACGAGCAGTACTTC.

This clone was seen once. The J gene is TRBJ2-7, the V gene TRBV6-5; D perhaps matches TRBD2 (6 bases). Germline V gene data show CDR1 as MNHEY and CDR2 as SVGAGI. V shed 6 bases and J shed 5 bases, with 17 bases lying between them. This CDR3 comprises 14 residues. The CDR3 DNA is TGTGCCAGCAGCCCAACCGGGGGATCCCACGAGCAGTACTTC. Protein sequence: CASSPTGGSHEQYF.

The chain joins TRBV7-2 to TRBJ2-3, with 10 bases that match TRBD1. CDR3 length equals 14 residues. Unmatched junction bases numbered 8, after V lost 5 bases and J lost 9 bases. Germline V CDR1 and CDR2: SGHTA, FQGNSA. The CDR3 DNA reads TGTGCCAGCAGCCCGGGACAGGGGTTCGACACGCAGTATTTT. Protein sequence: CASSPGQGFDTQYF. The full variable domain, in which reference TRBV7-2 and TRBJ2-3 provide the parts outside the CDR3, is GAGVSQSPSNKVTEKGKDVELRCDPISGHTALYWYRQSLGQGLEFLIYFQGNSAPDKSGLPSDRFSAERTGGSVSTLTIQRTQQEDSAVYLCASSPGQGFDTQYFGPGTRLTVL.

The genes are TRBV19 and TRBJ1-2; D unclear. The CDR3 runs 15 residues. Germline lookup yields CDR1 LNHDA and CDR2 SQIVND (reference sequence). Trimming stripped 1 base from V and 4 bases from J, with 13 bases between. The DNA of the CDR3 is TGTGCCAGTAGTATAGCCATCTGGGAGGGCTATGGCTACACCTTC. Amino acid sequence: CASSIAIWEGYGYTF. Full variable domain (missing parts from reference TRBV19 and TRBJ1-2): DGGITQSPKYLFRKEGQNVTLSCEQNLNHDAMYWYRQDPGQGLRLIYYSQIVNDFQKGDIAEGYSVSREKKESFPLTVTSAQKNPTAFYLCASSIAIWEGYGYTFGSGTRLTVV.

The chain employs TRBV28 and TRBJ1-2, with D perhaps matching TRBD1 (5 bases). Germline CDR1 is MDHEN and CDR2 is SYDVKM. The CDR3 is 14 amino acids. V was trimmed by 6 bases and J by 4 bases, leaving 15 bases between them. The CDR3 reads CASRPQGPSYGYTF. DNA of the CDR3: TGTGCCAGCAGACCCCAGGGTCCTTCCTATGGCTACACCTTC.

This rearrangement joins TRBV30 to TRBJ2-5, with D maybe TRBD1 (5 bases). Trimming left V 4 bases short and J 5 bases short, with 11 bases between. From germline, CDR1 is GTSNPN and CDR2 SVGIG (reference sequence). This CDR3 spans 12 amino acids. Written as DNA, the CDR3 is TGTGCCTGGAATCCAGGGCGGGAGACCCAGTACTTC. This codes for CAWNPGRETQYF.

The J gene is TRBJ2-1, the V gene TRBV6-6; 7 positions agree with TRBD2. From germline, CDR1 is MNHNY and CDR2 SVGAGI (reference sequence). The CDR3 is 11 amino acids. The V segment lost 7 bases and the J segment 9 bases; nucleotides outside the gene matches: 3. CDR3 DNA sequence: TGTGCCAGCACGGAGCGGGGTGAGCAGTTCTTC. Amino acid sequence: CASTERGEQFF.

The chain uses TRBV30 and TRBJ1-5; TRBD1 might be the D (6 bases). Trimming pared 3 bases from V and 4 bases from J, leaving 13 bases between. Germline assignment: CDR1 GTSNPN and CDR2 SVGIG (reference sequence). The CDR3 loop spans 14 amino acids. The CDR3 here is CAWSTIQGNQPQHF. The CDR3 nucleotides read TGTGCCTGGAGCACAATACAGGGTAATCAGCCCCAGCATTTT.

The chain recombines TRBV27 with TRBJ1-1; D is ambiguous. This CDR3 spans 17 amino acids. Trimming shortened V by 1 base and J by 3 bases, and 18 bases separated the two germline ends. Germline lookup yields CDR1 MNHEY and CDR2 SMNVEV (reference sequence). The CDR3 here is CASSLFRLETVDTEAFF. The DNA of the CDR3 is TGTGCCAGCAGTTTATTCAGGCTCGAAACAGTGGACACTGAAGCTTTCTTT.

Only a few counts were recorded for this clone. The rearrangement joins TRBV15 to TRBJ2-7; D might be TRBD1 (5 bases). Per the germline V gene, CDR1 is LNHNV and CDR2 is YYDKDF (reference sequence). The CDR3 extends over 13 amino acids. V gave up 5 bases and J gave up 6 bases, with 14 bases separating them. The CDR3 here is CATSPNTGSEQYV. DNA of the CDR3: TGTGCCACCAGCCCTAATACAGGCTCCGAGCAGTACGTC.

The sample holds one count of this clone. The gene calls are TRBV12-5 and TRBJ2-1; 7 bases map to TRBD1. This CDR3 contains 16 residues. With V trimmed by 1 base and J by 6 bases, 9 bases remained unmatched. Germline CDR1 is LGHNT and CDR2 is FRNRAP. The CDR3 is CASGLGLGQATNEQFF. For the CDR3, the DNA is TGTGCTAGTGGTTTGGGTCTAGGACAGGCTACCAATGAGCAGTTCTTC.

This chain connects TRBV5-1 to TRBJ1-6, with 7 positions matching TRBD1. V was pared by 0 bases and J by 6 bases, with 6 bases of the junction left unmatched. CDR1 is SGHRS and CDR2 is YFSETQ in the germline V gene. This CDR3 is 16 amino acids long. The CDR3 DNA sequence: TGCGCCAGCAGCTTGGCCCCGGGACAGCTTAATTCACCCCTCCACTTT. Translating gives CASSLAPGQLNSPLHF. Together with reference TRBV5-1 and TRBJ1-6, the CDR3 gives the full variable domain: KAGVTQTPRYLIKTRGQQVTLSCSPISGHRSVSWYQQTPGQGLQFLFEYFSETQRNKGNFPGRFSGRQFSNSRSEMNVSTLELGDSALYLCASSLAPGQLNSPLHFGNGTRLTVT.

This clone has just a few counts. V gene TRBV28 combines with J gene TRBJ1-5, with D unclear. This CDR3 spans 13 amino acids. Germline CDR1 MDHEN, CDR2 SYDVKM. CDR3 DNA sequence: TGTTCGGGAGCAGAGGATAGCAATCAGCCCCAGCATTTT. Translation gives CSGAEDSNQPQHF. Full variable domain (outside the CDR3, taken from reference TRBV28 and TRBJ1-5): DVKVTQSSRYLVKRTGEKVFLECVQDMDHENMFWYRQDPGLGLRLIYFSYDVKMKEKGDIPEGYSVSREKKERFSLILESASTNQTSMYLCSGAEDSNQPQHFGDGTRLSIL.

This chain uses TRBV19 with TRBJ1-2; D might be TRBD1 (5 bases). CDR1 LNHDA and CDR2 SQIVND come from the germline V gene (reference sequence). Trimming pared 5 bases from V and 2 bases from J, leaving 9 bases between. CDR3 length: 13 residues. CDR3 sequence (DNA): TGTGCCAGTAGTTCGGACATCAACTATGGCTACACCTTC. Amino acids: CASSSDINYGYTF.